This T cell receptor beta chain was profiled in a study of PD-1 blockade in classical Hodgkin lymphoma. Notes on the study in general: Newly diagnosed patients and complete responders had comparable diversity at baseline. A significant rise in TCR diversity was seen by C4D1 for CD4+ cells but not for CD8+ cells. Healthy donors were reported to have higher baseline TCR diversity than newly diagnosed patients. Underlying causes for the observed repertoire differences were not defined, possibly disease activity or prior therapy.

Concerning this clone: Its target is unknown.

Noted time point: cycle 4 day 1 (C4D1), after less than 7 weeks of nivolumab. Every patient was affected by relapse after autologous stem cell transplantation, while exposure to brentuximab vedotin was not uniform. Trimming left V 2 bases short and J 6 bases short, with 16 bases between. Looked up from germline, CDR1 is LNHDA and CDR2 is SQIVND (reference sequence). The CDR3 extends over 15 amino acids. Here immunoSEQ multiplex PCR was the method, and the copy in TCRdb shows in-frame clones only, minus some. The table has around 93,000 clones, 78% seen once. The V call is TRBV19, the J call TRBJ1-1, with D perhaps TRBD1 (5 bases). The receptor was isolated from a human donor with classical Hodgkin lymphoma. The sequenced sample was peripheral blood mononuclear cells (PBMCs), obtained before the fourth cycle of nivolumab. The chain's CDR3 is CASSILRARGAEAFF. The DNA for the CDR3 is TGTGCCAGTAGTATACTCAGGGCCCGAGGCGCTGAAGCTTTCTTT.